A single sample is the source of the 10 T cell receptor beta chains below, sequenced in a study of OX40 agonist ivuxolimab in advanced cancers. The method was the immunoSEQ multiplex PCR assay. In TCRdb, the immuneACCESS table is reduced to in-frame sequences with V and J assigned. These tables do not hold every clone; where another copy was compared, an unresolved V gene accounts for under half, and the others remain unexplained. The sample table shows approximately 100,000 clones, and around 90% are seen once. Roughly 0.84% of the sample is taken by the ten largest. The material sequenced was CD4+ or CD8+ T cells sorted from blood, taken in a trial of the OX40 agonist ivuxolimab. These receptors all stem from an adult with an advanced solid tumor such as melanoma, head and neck, liver or kidney cancer.

V gene TRBV28 combines with J gene TRBJ1-2; D not certain. Deletions cut 2 bases from V and 0 bases from J, with 10 bases between. CDR1 is MDHEN, CDR2 SYDVKM, per germline. CDR3 length: 15 amino acids. CDR3 in DNA: TGTGCCAGCAGTTTAATTTCGAGGCCTAACTATGGCTACACCTTC. It translates to CASSLISRPNYGYTF.

This chain's CDR3 is CASLRQGKEKLFF. In DNA form, the CDR3 reads TGTGCCAGCCTTAGACAGGGGAAGGAAAAACTGTTTTTT. The gene calls are TRBV2 and TRBJ1-4; 8 nucleotides line up with TRBD1. This CDR3 is built from 13 residues. With 8 bases clipped from V and 8 bases from J, the junction kept 7 bases outside the gene matches. Germline V CDR1 and CDR2: SNHLY, FYNNEI.

The chain couples TRBV29-1 to TRBJ2-4, with a tentative D call TRBD2 (5 bases). The CDR3 consists of 12 residues. V was clipped by 6 bases and J by 5 bases, with 11 bases between them. The germline V gene has CDR1 SQVTM and CDR2 ANQGSEA. For the CDR3, the DNA is TGCAGCGTCCGACGGGGAGAAAACATTCAGTACTTC. It translates to CSVRRGENIQYF.

This chain joins TRBV7-2 and TRBJ2-5, with 7 nucleotides matching TRBD1. Trimming removed 1 base from V and 1 base from J; junction bases left unmatched: 6. Germline V gives CDR1 SGHTA, CDR2 FQGNSA. The CDR3 length is 16 residues. This chain's CDR3 is CASSLGFGTAQETQYF. The CDR3 DNA reads TGTGCCAGCAGCTTAGGCTTCGGGACAGCCCAAGAGACCCAGTACTTC.

The rearrangement uses TRBV5-4 and TRBJ2-2, with unresolved D. Trimming removed 4 bases at V and 6 bases at J, with 4 bases between. The germline CDR1 and CDR2 sequences are SGHNT and YYREEE (reference sequence). This CDR3 comprises 11 residues. CDR3 sequence: CASSGPGELFF. CDR3 in DNA: TGTGCCAGCAGCGGTCCCGGGGAGCTGTTTTTT.

DNA of the CDR3: TGTGCCAGCAGTAGCGCGACCGGGACAGGACGTCTTAACTATGGCTACACCTTC. Its protein product is CASSSATGTGRLNYGYTF. The rearrangement joins TRBV25-1 to TRBJ1-2, with 8 bases aligning to TRBD1. J lost 1 base, V lost 5 bases, and 15 bases had no gene match. This CDR3 has 18 residues. CDR1 MGHDK and CDR2 SYGVNS come from the germline V gene.

This chain uses TRBV7-2 with TRBJ1-5, with a tentative D call TRBD1 (5 bases). Germline CDR1 is SGHTA and CDR2 is FQGNSA. There are 15 residues in the CDR3. V shed 0 bases and J shed 4 bases, with 10 bases lying between them. The CDR3 reads CASSLAPGINQPQHF. In nucleotides, the CDR3 is TGTGCCAGCAGCTTAGCACCAGGGATTAATCAGCCCCAGCATTTT.

The rearrangement joins TRBV28 to TRBJ1-2, with D perhaps TRBD1 (5 bases). Per germline, CDR1 MDHEN and CDR2 SYDVKM. V was clipped by 10 bases and J by 5 bases, with 17 bases between them. This CDR3 comprises 13 residues. CDR3 amino acids: CATLAPGRYGYTF. Written as DNA, the CDR3 is TGTGCCACGCTGGCCCCAGGGAGGTATGGCTACACCTTC.

J is TRBJ1-1 and V is TRBV9, with a possible D match to TRBD1 (6 bases). Germline CDR1 SGDLS, CDR2 YYNGEE. With 0 bases removed from V and 0 bases from J, the gap between germline ends came to 12 bases. This CDR3 spans 16 amino acids. The CDR3 DNA reads TGTGCCAGCAGCGTAGGGCAGGGGTCAATGAACACTGAAGCTTTCTTT. It translates to CASSVGQGSMNTEAFF.

The chain joins TRBV28 to TRBJ2-2, with 9 bases that match TRBD1. J gave up 6 bases and V 6 bases, and 5 bases lay outside the gene matches. The CDR3 spans 14 residues. CDR1 and CDR2 (germline): MDHEN, SYDVKM. The CDR3: CASRAYRGPGELFF. The CDR3 DNA follows: TGTGCCAGCAGGGCCTACAGGGGGCCCGGGGAGCTGTTTTTT.